A selection of T cell receptor beta chains follows, all from one sample in a study of blood T cell repertoires in COVID-19. The protocol was immunoSEQ multiplex PCR, while the TCRdb copy is restricted to in-frame clones and leaves out a portion. The sample includes some 130,000 clones, roughly 89% of them seen just once. Source material: peripheral blood. The receptors were gathered from a man between 50 and 59 years old with active or convalescent COVID-19. Both conserved end residues are part of each CDR3. A D gene is named only where the DNA matches it firmly.

D gene,J gene,V gene,CDR3 protein
TRBD1,TRBJ2-7,TRBV5-4,CASSWDRDAYEQYF
NA,TRBJ2-1,TRBV5-4,CASSSPGQYNEQFF
TRBD2,TRBJ2-1,TRBV3-1/TRBV3-2,CASSPEPAGGLNEQFF
TRBD2,TRBJ2-7,TRBV6-6,CASSPKGLAGDAYEQYF
NA,TRBJ1-3,TRBV21-1,CASSFTGSGNTIYF
TRBD1,TRBJ1-1,TRBV10-1,CASSSGTGLRTEAFF
TRBD1,TRBJ1-5,TRBV5-6,CASSSDRGRNQPQHF
NA,TRBJ2-2,TRBV12-3/TRBV12-4,CASSLSVNGELFF
NA,TRBJ2-7,TRBV6-5,CASRAGSLEQYF
TRBD1,TRBJ2-7,TRBV7-2,CASSGTGAEQYF
TRBD1,TRBJ2-7,TRBV27,CASSPGTGGFYEQYF
TRBD2,TRBJ2-2,TRBV30,CAWRQPASGGVGELFF
NA,TRBJ2-7,TRBV28,CASTLGPQGTYEQYF
TRBD1,TRBJ2-7,TRBV15,CATSRDRGYEQYF
TRBD2,TRBJ2-3,TRBV5-1,CASSSGGTSTDTQYF
NA,TRBJ1-1,TRBV28,CASSSTGVTEAFF
TRBD1,TRBJ2-1,TRBV29-1,CSGDRANEQFF
TRBD1,TRBJ2-1,TRBV10-3,CAISESRTGGMNEQFF
NA,TRBJ1-5,TRBV24-1,CATSDPTKGENQPQHF
NA,TRBJ2-1,TRBV11-2,CASSSTMGSFNYNEQFF
NA,TRBJ2-2,TRBV3-1/TRBV3-2,CASSQFDWGPNTGELFF
NA,TRBJ2-3,TRBV6-6,CASSLTGVSTDTQYF
NA,TRBJ1-1,TRBV19,CASSMGAGNTEAFF
TRBD2,TRBJ2-2,TRBV30,CACSGDNTGELFF
NA,TRBJ1-6,TRBV4-1,CASSQEGGPFNSPLHF
NA,TRBJ1-4,TRBV11-2,CASSLGGRAGLEKLFF
TRBD2,TRBJ2-3,TRBV7-2,CASSVRAGARGTQYF
TRBD1,TRBJ1-5,TRBV12-5,CASGSSSGTVLNQPQHF
TRBD1,TRBJ1-4,TRBV2,CASSVSGQGNEKLFF
TRBD1,TRBJ2-1,TRBV11-3,CASSLGTGDNEQFF
TRBD2,TRBJ2-3,TRBV7-9,CAGWDGLAGVADTQYF
NA,TRBJ2-7,TRBV10-2,CASIGGSYEQYF
NA,TRBJ2-7,TRBV5-1,CASSLQGGFYEQYF
TRBD2,TRBJ2-7,TRBV6-2/TRBV6-3,CASSLAGGNYEQYF
NA,TRBJ2-2,TRBV28,CASSLRGNTGELFF
NA,TRBJ2-5,TRBV9,CASSVAPTRGVGETQYF
NA,TRBJ1-6,TRBV18,CASSGGSSYNSPLHF
NA,TRBJ2-7,TRBV18,CASFEGWNEQYF
TRBD1,TRBJ2-5,TRBV30,CAWRARGLETQYF
NA,TRBJ2-7,TRBV10-3,CAISESVGETRQYF
NA,TRBJ1-5,TRBV5-8,CASSPLLAPQHF
NA,TRBJ2-1,TRBV6-1,CASSESGLYNEQFF
TRBD1,TRBJ1-3,TRBV14,CASSMRTGVSGNTIYF
TRBD1,TRBJ2-7,TRBV11-2,CASSLPLHAGGRNEQYF
NA,TRBJ1-6,TRBV10-1,CASKEMNNSPLHF
NA,TRBJ1-4,TRBV7-8,CASSRYGGEKLFF
NA,TRBJ2-7,TRBV25-1,CASSGWEPPYEQYF
NA,TRBJ2-5,TRBV12-3/TRBV12-4,CASSLPDQETQYF
TRBD1,TRBJ1-2,TRBV24-1,CATSDEHRGSYGYTF
NA,TRBJ2-5,TRBV11-2,CASSQQTARETQYF
TRBD1,TRBJ2-1,TRBV5-6,CASSFGDRGQNEQFF
TRBD1,TRBJ2-1,TRBV3-1/TRBV3-2,CASSYWTGPNEQFF
TRBD1,TRBJ1-4,TRBV6-6,CASSGDRAREKLFF